These 9 T cell receptor beta chains were sequenced from one sample in a study of metastatic and nonmetastatic thyroid tumors. TCRdb re-called the PCR reads through MiXCR. The data hold 40,000 or so clones, with 13% observed a single time. Thyroid surgery was performed in patients who had received no treatment beforehand. The sequencing sample was made of blood. The receptors were sampled from a female donor with papillary thyroid cancer or a benign thyroid nodule (not recorded which). Some clones in this sample may be carry-over from other donors' samples.

This clone was observed a handful of times. The CDR3 region is CASGKGESQETQYF. DNA for the CDR3: TGTGCCAGCGGTAAGGGGGAATCCCAAGAGACCCAGTACTTC. The rearrangement links TRBV12-3 or TRBV12-4 to TRBJ2-5, with D perhaps matching TRBD1 (6 bases). Trimming removed 8 bases at V and 1 base at J, with 14 bases between. The CDR3 is 14 amino acids.

J is TRBJ1-6 and V is TRBV20-1; D is perhaps TRBD1 (5 bases). Germline lookup yields CDR1 DFQATT and CDR2 SNEGSKA (reference sequence). V lost 1 base and J 5 bases, leaving 9 bases between the germline ends. This CDR3 spans 14 amino acids. In DNA form, the CDR3 reads TGCAGTGCTAGAGCGGGGCAGAATAATTCACCCCTCCACTTT. It translates to CSARAGQNNSPLHF.

This clone has only one observation. A much larger clone lies one base from this, so it may be a read error. This sequence joins TRBV7-9 and TRBJ1-1, with unresolved D. The CDR3 length is 13 residues. The V end lost 6 bases, the J end lost 1 base, and 9 bases lay between the germline ends. Germline CDR1 is SEHNR and CDR2 is FQNEAQ (reference sequence). CDR3 nucleotides: TGTGCCAGCAGTGAATGGCGGAACACTGAAGCTTTCTTT. Translating gives CASSEWRNTEAFF.

This clone was recorded many times. This specimen includes other DNA sequences encoding the same CDR3. The J gene is TRBJ2-1, the V gene TRBV5-6; TRBD2 aligns across 14 bases. V shed 2 bases and J 5 bases; nucleotides not matched to a gene: 3. In germline, CDR1 is SGHDT, CDR2 YYEEEE. This CDR3 region has 16 residues. This CDR3 is CASSLGGLAGDNEQFF. As DNA, the CDR3 is TGTGCCAGCAGCTTAGGGGGACTAGCGGGGGACAATGAGCAGTTCTTC.

This clone showed up many times. The CDR3 region is CASSLNAVNTGELFF. The CDR3, as DNA: TGTGCCAGCAGCTTAAACGCCGTGAACACCGGGGAGCTGTTTTTT. The chain recombines TRBV7-2 with TRBJ2-2; D unclear. In germline, CDR1 is SGHTA, CDR2 FQGNSA. The CDR3 runs 15 residues. Trimming removed 2 bases at V and 1 base at J, with 8 bases between.

Ten or more counts support this clone. The V call is TRBV19, the J call TRBJ2-1, with 8 bases identical to TRBD2. V lost 3 bases, J lost 8 bases, and 6 bases stayed unmatched. CDR1 and CDR2 (germline): LNHDA, SQIVND (reference sequence). This CDR3 comprises 14 residues. The CDR3 is CASSMGGLGYEQFF. The CDR3 nucleotides are TGTGCCAGTAGTATGGGGGGACTAGGGTATGAGCAGTTCTTC.

This clone was found a few times. The chain has TRBV27 and TRBJ2-1; D is possibly TRBD2 (6 bases). The germline V gene has CDR1 MNHEY and CDR2 SMNVEV (reference sequence). The CDR3 sequence is 16 residues long. The V end lost 4 bases, the J end lost 1 base, and 14 bases lay between the germline ends. For the CDR3, the DNA is TGTGCCAGCAGTTACTCTCCGGGGGTGTCCTACAATGAGCAGTTCTTC. It is translated as CASSYSPGVSYNEQFF.

With regard to this clone: This may stem from a read error, because a much larger clone lies one nucleotide away. The chain joins TRBV29-1 to TRBJ1-1; unclear D gene. The CDR3 has 13 residues. V was shortened by 8 bases and J by 5 bases, with 18 bases between the two germline ends. The V gene's germline CDR1 is SQVTM and CDR2 ANQGSEA. CDR3 in DNA: TGCAGCTTTTATATATCTCCAGGAACTGAAGCTTTCTTT. Translation: CSFYISPGTEAFF. Drawing the rest from reference TRBV29-1 and TRBJ1-1, the complete variable domain is SAVISQKPSRDICQRGTSLTIQCQVDSQVTMMFWYRQQPGQSLTLIATANQGSEATYESGFVIDKFPISRPNLTFSTLTVSNMSPEDSSIYLCSFYISPGTEAFFGQGTRLTVV.

At least ten counts were recorded for this clone. The chain uses TRBV28 and TRBJ2-3; 7 bases are a match to TRBD1. The CDR3 extends over 18 amino acids. Trimming removed 7 bases from V and 6 bases from J; junction bases left unmatched: 22. Germline loops: CDR1 MDHEN, CDR2 SYDVKM. CDR3 sequence reads: CASTPTGLPLRGRDTQYF. The CDR3 nucleotides are TGTGCCAGCACCCCGACAGGGCTACCATTGAGGGGTCGGGATACGCAGTATTTT.